This section outlines one TCR beta chain sequence together with its context. Its antigen is unidentified. This entry belongs to a study of blood T cells in healthy people across ages. About the research overall: Through template switching, about one barcoded beta molecule was captured per two T cells, as measured in model experiments. Study-wide results and limits: Using unsorted PBMCs precluded a conclusive naive versus antigen-experienced comparison.

The length of the CDR3 is 15 residues. Germline assignment: CDR1 LGHNA and CDR2 YSLEER. Trimming removed 3 bases at V and 0 bases at J, with 9 bases between. It was with a sample-barcoded 5' primer and a J-beta primer mix that a second PCR of roughly 6 to 12 cycles was run. Each cDNA molecule was tagged by a template-switch adaptor with 12 random nucleotides. A single record per CDR3 protein comes from TCRdb applying MiXCR to the 5' RACE reads. The sample records hundreds of thousands of distinct CDR3 sequences, roughly 50% being singletons. This sequence joins TRBV4-3 and TRBJ1-3; TRBD1 is a possible D gene (5 bases). The TCR originated in a man aged 25 to 45 in good health. Sequencing input: blood. The CDR3: CASSHRGFSGNTIYF. In DNA, the CDR3 is TGCGCCAGCAGCCATAGGGGTTTCTCTGGAAACACCATATATTTT.